This entry features one T cell receptor beta chain sequence. Its antigen is unidentified. Trimming pared 10 bases from V and 4 bases from J, leaving 16 bases between. This CDR3 region has 13 residues. CDR1 and CDR2 (germline): LNHDA, SQIVND (reference sequence). The data were taken from a study of cytomegalovirus exposure and HLA in healthy donors. Study-level information: HLA-typed donors contributed about 85 million unique TCRs, which were held in an early data release.

Study-level results: There were some V segments, including TRBV6-2 and TRBV6-3, excluded as indistinguishable.

13 Jbeta primers and 60 Vbeta primers were used for the PCR. The repertoire was sequenced with immunoSEQ multiplex PCR; TCRdb's copy has only in-frame clones and lacks some. Of 60,000 to 75,000 clones listed, 78% are singletons. The receptor comes from a man aged 18 to 35 in good health and CMV-seropositive. V and J are TRBV19 and TRBJ2-5; D might be TRBD2 (6 bases). Sequenced input: PBMCs. The chain's CDR3 is CATTTSTGETQYF. The CDR3 region has the DNA TGTGCCACAACGACTAGTACGGGAGAGACCCAGTACTTC.